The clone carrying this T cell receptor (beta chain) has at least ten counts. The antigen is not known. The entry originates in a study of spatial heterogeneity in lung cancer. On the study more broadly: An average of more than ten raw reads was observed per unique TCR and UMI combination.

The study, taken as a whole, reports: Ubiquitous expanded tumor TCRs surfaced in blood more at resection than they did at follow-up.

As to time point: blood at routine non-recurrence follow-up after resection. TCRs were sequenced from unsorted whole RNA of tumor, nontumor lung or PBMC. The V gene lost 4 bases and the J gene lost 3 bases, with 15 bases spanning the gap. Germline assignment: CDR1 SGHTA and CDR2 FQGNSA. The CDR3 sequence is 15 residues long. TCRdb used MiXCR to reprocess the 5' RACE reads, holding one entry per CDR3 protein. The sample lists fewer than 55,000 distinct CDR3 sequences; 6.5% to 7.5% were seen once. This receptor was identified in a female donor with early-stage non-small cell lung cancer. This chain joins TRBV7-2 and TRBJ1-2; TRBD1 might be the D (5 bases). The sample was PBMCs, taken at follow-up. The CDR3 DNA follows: TGTGCCAGCAGCTCATACTGGGGCACGGACTATGGCTACACCTTC. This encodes CASSSYWGTDYGYTF. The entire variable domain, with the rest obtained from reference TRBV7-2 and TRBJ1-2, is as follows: GAGVSQSPSNKVTEKGKDVELRCDPISGHTALYWYRQSLGQGLEFLIYFQGNSAPDKSGLPSDRFSAERTGGSVSTLTIQRTQQEDSAVYLCASSSYWGTDYGYTFGSGTRLTVV.